The 16 T cell receptor beta chains below all came from one sample that was sequenced in a study of blood T cell repertoires in COVID-19 (TCRdb year 2020). Libraries were built with the immunoSEQ multiplex PCR assay. Entries here come from immuneACCESS through TCRdb and include only in-frame sequences with V and J called. Some clones fail to appear in such tables; in the studies checked, an unresolved V gene covers under half of the shortfall, and the cause of the remainder is unknown. Here the sample has 150,000 to 200,000 clones; about 90% occur a single time. Roughly 11% of the sample belongs to the ten largest clones. Sequencing was carried out using peripheral blood. Receptors originate from a woman aged 55-69 years with COVID-19, enrolled during active disease.

This clone was detected only once. The chain carries TRBV5-1 and TRBJ1-5, with D possibly matching TRBD1 (5 bases). The length of the CDR3 is 15 residues. Trimming cost V 0 bases and J 6 bases, with 13 bases left between them. The germline CDR1 and CDR2 sequences are SGHRS and YFSETQ. The chain's CDR3 is CASSLAGGVGQPQHF. CDR3 sequence (DNA): TGCGCCAGCAGCTTGGCGGGAGGGGTAGGTCAGCCCCAGCATTTT.

The V call is TRBV9, the J call TRBJ2-2; D is possibly TRBD2 (5 bases). Looked up from germline, CDR1 is SGDLS and CDR2 is YYNGEE. V was cut by 0 bases and J by 6 bases, with 15 bases left in between. The CDR3 has 16 amino acids. The CDR3 sequence is CASSVGPGVSAGELFF. The CDR3 nucleotides read TGTGCCAGCAGCGTAGGACCAGGTGTTAGCGCCGGGGAGCTGTTTTTT.

The chain employs TRBV27 and TRBJ2-1; 10 bases align to TRBD1. The CDR3 has 17 amino acids. V shed 1 base, J shed 9 bases, and the junction held 12 bases outside the gene matches. CDR1 is MNHEY, CDR2 SMNVEV, per germline (reference sequence). CDR3 DNA: TGTGCCAGCAGTTTATTCCCCGGCTGGGACAGGGGAGGTGAGCAGTTCTTC. Its translation: CASSLFPGWDRGGEQFF.

The V gene is TRBV5-1, the J gene TRBJ1-2; D unclear. Germline CDR1 reads SGHRS; CDR2 reads YFSETQ. This CDR3 contains 15 residues. V lost 0 bases, J lost 4 bases, and 13 bases lay in between. The CDR3 loop reads CASSLGPGGPYGYTF. In nucleotides, the CDR3 is TGCGCCAGCAGCTTGGGCCCAGGAGGGCCCTATGGCTACACCTTC.

The chain joins TRBV4-2 to TRBJ2-3, with 13 bases fitting TRBD2. J was trimmed by 0 bases and V by 2 bases; bases with no gene match: 2. Germline V gene sequence: CDR1 LGHNA, CDR2 YNFKEQ. There are 17 residues in the CDR3. The CDR3 protein is CASSQRGLAGSTDTQYF. CDR3 bases: TGTGCCAGCAGCCAAAGGGGACTAGCGGGAAGCACAGATACGCAGTATTTT.

The chain has TRBV11-2 and TRBJ2-7, with 13 bases identical to TRBD2. With 1 base clipped from V and 2 bases from J, the junction kept 8 bases outside the gene matches. This CDR3 region has 18 residues. Per the germline V gene, CDR1 is SGHAT and CDR2 is FQNNGV. CDR3 DNA: TGTGCCAGCAGCTTAGCTCGACTAGCGGGAGGTCAACCCTACGAGCAGTACTTC. This encodes CASSLARLAGGQPYEQYF.

V and J are TRBV3-1 (or the pseudogene TRBV3-2) and TRBJ2-6; tentatively, D is TRBD1 (5 bases). The CDR3 loop spans 20 amino acids. V shed 0 bases and J shed 1 base, with 19 bases lying between them. Germline V gene data show CDR1 as LGHDT and CDR2 as YNNKEL (reference sequence). In nucleotides, the CDR3 is TGTGCCAGCAGCCAAGATGGAAAGGGCAGGGTCAAGTCTGGGGCCAACGTCCTGACTTTC. Its translation is CASSQDGKGRVKSGANVLTF.

The chain is built from TRBV19 and TRBJ1-1; no clear D gene. The CDR3 has 15 residues. V gave up 2 bases and J gave up 1 base, with 11 bases separating them. The germline V gene encodes CDR1 LNHDA and CDR2 SQIVND (reference sequence). The CDR3 bases are TGTGCCAGTAGTATATTTTTCTCCAGGAACACTGAAGCTTTCTTT. Amino acid sequence: CASSIFFSRNTEAFF.

The chain joins TRBV18 to TRBJ2-7; tentative D call: TRBD2 (6 bases). The CDR3 extends over 14 amino acids. From germline, CDR1 is KGHSH and CDR2 LQKENI. Trimming took off 6 bases at V and 6 bases at J, with 18 bases between the two ends. CDR3 sequence: CASSQGLASAEQYF. CDR3 nucleotide sequence: TGTGCCAGCTCGCAAGGGCTAGCGTCCGCCGAGCAGTACTTC.

V and J are TRBV30 and TRBJ2-7; no clear D. The CDR3 is 13 residues long. The V and J ends lost 2 bases and 5 bases respectively, with 13 bases between them. The germline CDR1 and CDR2 sequences are GTSNPN and SVGIG (reference sequence). Written as DNA, the CDR3 is TGTGCCTGGAGTCAAGACTGGTCCCACGAGCAGTACTTC. Residues: CAWSQDWSHEQYF.

The V and J genes are TRBV28 and TRBJ1-1; tentatively, D is TRBD1 (5 bases). Trimming took off 6 bases at V and 5 bases at J, with 19 bases between the two ends. The CDR3 has 15 residues. Looked up from germline, CDR1 is MDHEN and CDR2 is SYDVKM. CDR3 sequence: CASSSYGRVRTEAFF. The CDR3 coding sequence is TGTGCCAGCAGCTCCTACGGCAGGGTGAGGACTGAAGCTTTCTTT.

The J gene is TRBJ1-2, the V gene TRBV10-3; the D gene is possibly TRBD1 (5 bases). Trimming pared 6 bases from V and 2 bases from J, leaving 13 bases between. From germline, CDR1 is ENHRY and CDR2 SYGVKD. This CDR3 region has 14 residues. CDR3 DNA: TGTGCCATCAGACGGGACGGGGGGAACTATGGCTACACCTTC. The encoded protein is CAIRRDGGNYGYTF.

In its sample, this clone was seen once. In DNA, the CDR3 is TGTGCCAGGGCATTGACAAACCAAGAGACCCAGTACTTC. Amino acids: CARALTNQETQYF. The chain couples TRBV2 to TRBJ2-5; D remains unclear. Germline CDR1 is SNHLY and CDR2 is FYNNEI. There are 13 residues in the CDR3. The V end lost 9 bases, the J end lost 0 bases, and 11 bases lay between the germline ends.

The chain links TRBV24-1 to TRBJ2-2; 7 bases align to TRBD1. Germline CDR1 is KGHDR and CDR2 is SFDVKD. This CDR3 has 16 amino acids. V trimming: 3 bases; J trimming: 3 bases; junction bases outside the gene matches: 6. CDR3 residues: CATSDLTGTDTGELFF. In nucleotides, the CDR3 is TGTGCCACCAGTGATCTGACAGGGACGGACACCGGGGAGCTGTTTTTT.

The chain uses TRBV7-5 and TRBJ1-4; the table's TRBD1 call for D was not verified on the DNA. TRBV7-5 is given as a pseudogene. This CDR3 region has 15 residues. In nucleotides, the CDR3 is TGTGCCAGAAGCCACTGGGACAGGGCTAATGAAAAACTGTTTTTT. Its protein product is CARSHWDRANEKLFF.

The chain couples TRBV5-6 to TRBJ1-2; 7 bases map to TRBD1. V trimming: 4 bases; J trimming: 2 bases; junction bases outside the gene matches: 5. This CDR3 region has 14 residues. The germline V gene has CDR1 SGHDT and CDR2 YYEEEE. The CDR3 here is CASSLQGSNYGYTF. In DNA, the CDR3 is TGTGCCAGCAGCCTACAGGGGTCGAACTATGGCTACACCTTC.